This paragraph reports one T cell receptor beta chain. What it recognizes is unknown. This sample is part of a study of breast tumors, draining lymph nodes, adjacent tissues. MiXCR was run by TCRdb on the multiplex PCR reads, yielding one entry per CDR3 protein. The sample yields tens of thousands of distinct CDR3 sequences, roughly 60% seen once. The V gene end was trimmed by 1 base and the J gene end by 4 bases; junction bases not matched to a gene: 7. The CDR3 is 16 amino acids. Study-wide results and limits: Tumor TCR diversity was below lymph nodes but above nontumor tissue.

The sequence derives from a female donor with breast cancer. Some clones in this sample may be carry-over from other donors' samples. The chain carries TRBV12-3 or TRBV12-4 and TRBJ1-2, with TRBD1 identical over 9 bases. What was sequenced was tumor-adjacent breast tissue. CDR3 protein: CASSLVQGARSYGYTF. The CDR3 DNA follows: TGTGCCAGCAGTTTAGTACAGGGGGCTCGGAGCTATGGCTACACCTTC.